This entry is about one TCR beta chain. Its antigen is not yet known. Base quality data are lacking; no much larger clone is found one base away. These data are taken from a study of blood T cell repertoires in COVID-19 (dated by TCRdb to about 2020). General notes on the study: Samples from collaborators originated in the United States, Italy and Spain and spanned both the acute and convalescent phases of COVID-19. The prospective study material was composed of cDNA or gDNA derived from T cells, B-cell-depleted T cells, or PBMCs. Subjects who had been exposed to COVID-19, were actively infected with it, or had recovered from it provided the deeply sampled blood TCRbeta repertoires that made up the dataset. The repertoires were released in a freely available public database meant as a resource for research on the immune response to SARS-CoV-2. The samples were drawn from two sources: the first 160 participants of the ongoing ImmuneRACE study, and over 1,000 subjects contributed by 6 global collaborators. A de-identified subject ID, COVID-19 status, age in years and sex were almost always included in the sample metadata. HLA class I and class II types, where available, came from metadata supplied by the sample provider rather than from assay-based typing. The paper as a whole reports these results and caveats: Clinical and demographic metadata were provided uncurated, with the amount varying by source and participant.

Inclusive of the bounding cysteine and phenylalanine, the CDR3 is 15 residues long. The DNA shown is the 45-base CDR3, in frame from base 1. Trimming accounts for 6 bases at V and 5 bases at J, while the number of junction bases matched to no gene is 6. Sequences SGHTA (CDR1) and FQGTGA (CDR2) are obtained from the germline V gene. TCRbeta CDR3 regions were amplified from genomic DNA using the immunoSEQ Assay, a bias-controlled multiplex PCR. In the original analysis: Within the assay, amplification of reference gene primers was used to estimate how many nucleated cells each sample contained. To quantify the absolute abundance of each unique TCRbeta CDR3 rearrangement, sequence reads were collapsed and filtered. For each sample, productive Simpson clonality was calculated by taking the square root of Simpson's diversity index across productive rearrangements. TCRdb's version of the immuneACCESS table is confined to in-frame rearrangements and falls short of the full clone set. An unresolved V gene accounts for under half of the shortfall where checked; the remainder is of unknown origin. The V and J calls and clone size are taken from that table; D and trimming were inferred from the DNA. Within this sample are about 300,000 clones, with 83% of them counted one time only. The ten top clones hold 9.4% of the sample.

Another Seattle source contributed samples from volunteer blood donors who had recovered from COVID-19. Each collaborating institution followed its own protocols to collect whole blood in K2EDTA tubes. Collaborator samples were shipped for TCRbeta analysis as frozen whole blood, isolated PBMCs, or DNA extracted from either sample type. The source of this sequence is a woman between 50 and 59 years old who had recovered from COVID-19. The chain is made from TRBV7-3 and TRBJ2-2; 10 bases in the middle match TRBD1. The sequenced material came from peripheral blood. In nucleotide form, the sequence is TGTGCCAGCAGAACACCGGGACAGGGGACCGGGGAGCTGTTTTTT. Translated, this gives CASRTPGQGTGELFF.